This T cell receptor (beta chain) emerged from a study of blood T cell repertoires in COVID-19. As for the study in general: There were acute and convalescent COVID-19 samples, and they came from the United States, Italy and Spain. PBMCs, B-cell-depleted T cells, or T cells provided the cDNA or gDNA that made up the material.

The CDR3 contains 13 residues. Germline CDR1 reads SNHLY; CDR2 reads FYNNEI. The J segment lost 10 bases and the V segment lost 5 bases, leaving 7 bases of the junction unmatched. Produced via immunoSEQ multiplex PCR; TCRdb's table is partial and in-frame only. The sample contains 150,000 to 200,000 clones, roughly 75% of which appear only once. The chain uses TRBV2 and TRBJ1-4; 7 bases map to TRBD1. The sample was peripheral blood. This clonotype was sampled from a man between 65 and 85 years old with active or convalescent COVID-19. This chain's CDR3 is CASSRQGRGKLFF. CDR3 DNA: TGTGCCAGCAGTAGACAGGGACGCGGAAAACTGTTTTTT.